The sequence of this T cell receptor beta chain was determined in a study of T cell changes during pregnancy in multiple sclerosis. Sequencing used immunoSEQ multiplex PCR; TCRdb keeps in-frame clones, though not all of them. The sample includes some 70,000 clones, 91% of them seen just once. The germline V and J ends were trimmed by 3 bases and 6 bases, with 18 bases remaining between them. Germline V lookup: CDR1 SGHDT, CDR2 YYEEEE. CDR3 length equals 15 residues. The clonotype was recovered from a female donor with multiple sclerosis, enrolled in a pregnancy study. The rearrangement joins TRBV5-6 to TRBJ1-1; D ambiguous. The sequenced sample was peripheral blood, obtained in the first trimester of pregnancy. The CDR3 region is CASSSLRVMEPEAFF. The CDR3 nucleotides are TGTGCCAGCAGCTCCCTCCGGGTGATGGAACCTGAAGCTTTCTTT.